A single T cell receptor beta chain is shown here with its context. Its antigen remains unidentified. Per-base qualities were not stored, and no clone one base away is much larger. The sample is drawn from a study of blood T cell repertoires in COVID-19 (dated by TCRdb to about 2020). Study-wide context: Samples covering the acute and convalescent phases of COVID-19 were provided by collaborators in the United States, Italy and Spain. Deeply sampled blood TCRbeta repertoires from subjects exposed to, actively infected with, or recovered from COVID-19 were included in the dataset. Nearly every sample came with metadata listing a de-identified subject ID, COVID-19 status, age in years and sex. The repertoires were released in a freely available public database meant as a resource for research on the immune response to SARS-CoV-2. The samples were drawn from two sources: the first 160 participants of the ongoing ImmuneRACE study, and 1,254 subjects contributed by 6 global collaborators. The material from the prospective study consisted of cDNA or gDNA derived from T cells, B-cell-depleted T cells, or PBMCs. Where available, HLA class I and class II types were taken from metadata supplied by the sample provider and were not determined by assay-based typing. Results and caveats for the whole study, not just this receptor: The quantity of clinical and demographic metadata differed by source and by participant and was supplied without curation.

Collaborating institutions collected whole blood in K2EDTA tubes following their own protocols. Collaborator samples were shipped for TCRbeta analysis as frozen whole blood, isolated PBMCs, or DNA extracted from either sample type. TCRbeta CDR3 regions were amplified from genomic DNA using the immunoSEQ Assay, a bias-controlled multiplex PCR. As for the original processing: The number of nucleated cells in each sample was estimated by amplification of reference gene primers within the assay. To quantify the absolute abundance of each unique TCRbeta CDR3 rearrangement, sequence reads were collapsed and filtered. For each sample, productive Simpson clonality was calculated as the square root of Simpson's diversity index over productive rearrangements. Sourced from immuneACCESS, this table was stored by TCRdb with only in-frame sequences that have V and J called. A share of the clones is absent; for the studies checked, an unresolved V gene accounts for under half, and the remainder has no known explanation. Clone size and V and J calls were adopted from that table, with D and trimming inferred from the DNA. This sample lists roughly 79,000 clones; roughly nine tenths were detected once. The ten biggest clones cover roughly 5% of the sample.

The sequencing sample was made of peripheral blood. The TCR sequence derives from an elderly woman with active or convalescent COVID-19.

The DNA is as follows: TGTGCCAGCAGTGACAGGAATCAAAACATTCAGTACTTC. The resulting protein is CASSDRNQNIQYF. Recombination joined TRBV6-1 with TRBJ2-4, with an unclear D gene assignment. Via the germline V gene, CDR1 is MNHNS and CDR2 SASEGT. Taken from cysteine to phenylalanine, the CDR3 has 13 residues. Here the CDR3 DNA is all that survives: 39 bases in frame from base 1. Trimming takes 3 bases from V and 5 bases from J, and the germline ends sit 8 bases apart.